This is a list of T cell receptor beta chains from one sample in a study of post-analysis software for immune sequencing data. TCRdb re-analysed the PCR reads in MiXCR, keeping a single row per CDR3 protein. Among about 770,000 distinct CDR3 sequences listed, 40% to 55% were seen once. The sequenced material came from blood. These receptors came from a girl aged 10-17 years with multiple sclerosis. Both conserved end residues are part of each CDR3. A D gene is named only where the DNA matches it firmly. Size tells how often a clone was seen (once, few, many) or the class of an expanded clone, and some rows leave it out.

clone_size d_call j_call v_call cdr3_nt cdr3_aa
- - TRBJ2-1 TRBV20-1 TGCAGTGCCAGCGGGACAGAGATTTACAATGAGCAGTTCTTC CSASGTEIYNEQFF
- TRBD1 TRBJ1-2 TRBV7-2 TGTGCCAGCAGCTTATCCCAGGGGGGCTATGGCTACACCTTC CASSLSQGGYGYTF
few - TRBJ1-4 TRBV7-2 TGTGCCAGCAGCTGGACGGGAGCAACTAATGAAAAACTGTTTTTT CASSWTGATNEKLFF
- TRBD1 TRBJ2-1 TRBV7-8 TGTGCCTGGAGTGCCGACAGGGCCAACAATGAGCAGTTCTTC CAWSADRANNEQFF
- - TRBJ2-1 TRBV11-3 TGTGCCAGCAGCGTAGAAGCCCTAAGCGGGAATGAGCAGTTCTTC CASSVEALSGNEQFF
- TRBD1 TRBJ1-1 TRBV9 TGTGCCAGCAGTGGACAGGGAAGCACTGAAGCTTTCTTT CASSGQGSTEAFF
- - TRBJ1-5 TRBV27 TGTGCCAGCAGTTTCCTCCGGGACCGGGTCGGTCCCCAGCATTTT CASSFLRDRVGPQHF
- - TRBJ2-3 TRBV7-6 TGTGCCAGCAGCTTAGGGTCTAGTGGGGATACGCAGTATTTT CASSLGSSGDTQYF
- - TRBJ2-4 TRBV7-2 TGTGCCAGCAGCCAGACAAGTCCGGGGGCCAAAAACATTCAGTACTTC CASSQTSPGAKNIQYF
- TRBD1 TRBJ2-6 TRBV5-1 TGCGCCAGCAGCTTGACGCCGGGACAGGGGGCAATCGGGGCCAACGTCCTGACTTTC CASSLTPGQGAIGANVLTF
- TRBD2 TRBJ2-1 TRBV20-1 TGCAGTGCTAGAGAGGCGGGAGGGCCGAGTGGGACCTACAATGAGCAGTTCTTC CSAREAGGPSGTYNEQFF
- TRBD2 TRBJ2-5 TRBV9 TGTGCCAGCAGCGAGTTAGCGGGGAACGTTCAAGAGACCCAGTACTTC CASSELAGNVQETQYF
once - TRBJ1-1 TRBV9 TGTGCCAGCAGCGTAGGGCAGGGGTTCGCTGAAGCTTTCTTT CASSVGQGFAEAFF
- - TRBJ1-2 TRBV20-1 TGCAGTGCTAGTCCAGGGACTAACTATGGCTACACCTTC CSASPGTNYGYTF
- - TRBJ1-5 TRBV3-1 TGTGCCAGCAGCCAAGGGTCTCGACAGCCCCAGCATTTT CASSQGSRQPQHF
- TRBD2 TRBJ2-3 TRBV20-1 TGCAGTGCTAGAGAACCCACGGGTCGGGGGGTCGCAGATACGCAGTATTTT CSAREPTGRGVADTQYF
few TRBD2 TRBJ2-7 TRBV5-1 TGCGCCAGTACGAGGACTAGCGGGTACGAGCAGTACTTC CASTRTSGYEQYF
few TRBD2 TRBJ2-5 TRBV12-3/TRBV12-4 TGTGCCAGCAGTTTAAGGGTAGGACTAGCGGAAGAGACCCAGTACTTC CASSLRVGLAEETQYF
- TRBD2 TRBJ2-1 TRBV7-2 TGTGCCAGCAGCTTAGGCGGGAGCGGTGGGAATGAGCAGTTCTTC CASSLGGSGGNEQFF
- - TRBJ2-7 TRBV9 TGTGCCAGCAGCGTAGTGGCTAGCAGGTCCTACAATGAGCAGTACTTC CASSVVASRSYNEQYF
few - TRBJ2-3 TRBV4-3 TGCGCCAGCAGCCAAGAGGGCGTCAGAGCGGATACGCAGTATTTT CASSQEGVRADTQYF
- TRBD1 TRBJ2-5 TRBV5-8 TGTGCCAGCAGCTACCGGACAGGTGGCCCTCAAGAGACCCAGTACTTC CASSYRTGGPQETQYF
few - TRBJ2-7 TRBV28 TGTGCCAGCCTACCCGGGGCAGGGCCCTACGAGCAGTACTTC CASLPGAGPYEQYF
- TRBD2 TRBJ2-1 TRBV20-1 TGCAGTGCTCCGAGTCTTAGACTAGCGGGAGAGCAGTTCTTC CSAPSLRLAGEQFF
once - TRBJ2-5 TRBV2 TGTGCCAGCAGTGGATTAGCGGTAACCAGGGAGACCCAGTACTTC CASSGLAVTRETQYF
few - TRBJ2-4 TRBV18 TGTGCCAGCTCACCCAGAGGGGCCGGGCTCATTCAGTACTTC CASSPRGAGLIQYF
- - TRBJ2-1 TRBV7-2 TGTGCCAGCAGCTCTCGCCAGGGTGCGTACAATGAGCAGTTCTTC CASSSRQGAYNEQFF
- TRBD1 TRBJ2-3 TRBV18 TGTGCCAGCTCAGCCCGACCACCAATATATCAACCGGGACAGGGGGATTCAGATACGCAGTATTTT CASSARPPIYQPGQGDSDTQYF
- - TRBJ2-1 TRBV11-2 TGTGCCAGCAGGGCATCAGGGCGTTTTTCCAATGAGCAGTTCTTC CASRASGRFSNEQFF
- TRBD2 TRBJ2-5 TRBV20-1 TGCAGTGCTAGAGGGACTAGCGGGGGCTTAGCGGAGACCCAGTACTTC CSARGTSGGLAETQYF
few - TRBJ1-2 TRBV7-2 TGTGCCAGCAAAACCAGGGTTTCGCCGGGAGGCTACACCTTC CASKTRVSPGGYTF
- - TRBJ2-1 TRBV11-2 TGTGCCAGCAGCCTACATCCGGCGAATGAGCAGTTCTTC CASSLHPANEQFF
once - TRBJ1-5 TRBV27 TGTGCCAGCAGTTTATCCAGGGATCGTGCCCAGCATTTT CASSLSRDRAQHF
few - TRBJ1-2 TRBV14 TGTGCCAGCAGCCCTTCAACAGTCTATGGCTACACCTTC CASSPSTVYGYTF
few TRBD2 TRBJ2-2 TRBV7-9 TGTGCCAGCAGCCAACTAGCGGCGAACACCGGGGAGCTGTTTTTT CASSQLAANTGELFF
- - TRBJ2-1 TRBV5-1 TGCGCCAGCAGCCCTAGGGGCCCTAGCCCCGATGAGCAGTTCTTC CASSPRGPSPDEQFF
few - TRBJ2-5 TRBV9 TGTGCCAGCAGCGTAGGGGGCAGACAAGAGACCCAGTACTTC CASSVGGRQETQYF